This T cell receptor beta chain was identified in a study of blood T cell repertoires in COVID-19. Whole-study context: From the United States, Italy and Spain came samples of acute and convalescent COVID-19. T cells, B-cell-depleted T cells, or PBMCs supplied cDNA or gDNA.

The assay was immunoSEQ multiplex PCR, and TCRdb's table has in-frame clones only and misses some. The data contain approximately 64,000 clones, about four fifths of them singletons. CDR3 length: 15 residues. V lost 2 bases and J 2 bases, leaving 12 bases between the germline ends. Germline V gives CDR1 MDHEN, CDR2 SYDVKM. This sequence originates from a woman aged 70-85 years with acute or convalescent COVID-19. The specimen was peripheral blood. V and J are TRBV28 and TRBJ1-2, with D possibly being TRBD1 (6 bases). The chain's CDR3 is CASSLGAGTNYGYTF. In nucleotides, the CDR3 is TGTGCCAGCAGTTTAGGAGCCGGGACAAACTATGGCTACACCTTC.